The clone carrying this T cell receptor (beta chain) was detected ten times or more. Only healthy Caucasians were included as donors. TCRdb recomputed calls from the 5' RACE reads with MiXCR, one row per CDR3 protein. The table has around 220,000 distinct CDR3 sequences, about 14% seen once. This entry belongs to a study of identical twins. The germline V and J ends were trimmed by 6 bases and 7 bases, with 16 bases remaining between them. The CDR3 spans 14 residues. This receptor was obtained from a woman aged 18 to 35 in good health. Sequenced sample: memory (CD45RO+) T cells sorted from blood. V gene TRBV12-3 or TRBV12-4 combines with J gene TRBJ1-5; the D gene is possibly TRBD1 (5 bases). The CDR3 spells CASSSIGGRQPQHF. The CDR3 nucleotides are TGTGCCAGCAGCTCAATCGGGGGTAGGCAGCCCCAGCATTTT.